Detailed here is one T cell receptor beta chain. CDR1 ENHRY and CDR2 SYGVKD come from the germline V gene. The CDR3 runs to 16 residues. Trimming cost V 2 bases and J 6 bases; bases outside gene matches: 9. This specimen comes from a study of shared T cell receptors in the human thymus. Assay: immunoSEQ multiplex PCR; the TCRdb copy retains only in-frame clones and omits some. The sample records roughly 560,000 clones, around 78% being singletons. In addition, the sample was reused for a study of human thymus T cells. That publication notes: Donation was from healthy Finnish infants who were having corrective surgery that addressed congenital heart defects.

The chain couples TRBV10-3 to TRBJ2-7; TRBD1 matches 11 bases. Sequenced sample: thymocytes. The sequence came from a boy younger than two with a congenital heart defect. The CDR3 reads CAISELTGTGGPEQYF. The CDR3 bases are TGTGCCATCAGTGAGCTTACCGGGACAGGGGGGCCCGAGCAGTACTTC.